Presented here are 14 T cell receptor beta chains from one specimen sequenced in a study of OX40 agonist ivuxolimab in advanced cancers. Only in-frame clones appear in the TCRdb table, and some are missing; sequencing was by immunoSEQ multiplex PCR. The sample records some 77,000 clones, approximately 89% being singletons. Sequenced here: CD4+ or CD8+ T cells sorted from blood, sampled in a trial of the OX40 agonist ivuxolimab. These receptors were obtained from an adult with an advanced solid tumor such as melanoma, head and neck, liver or kidney cancer.

This rearrangement joins TRBV5-4 to TRBJ2-2; D remains unclear. The CDR3 runs to 16 residues. Germline lookup yields CDR1 SGHNT and CDR2 YYREEE (reference sequence). V lost 1 base and J 0 bases, leaving 10 bases between the germline ends. DNA of the CDR3: TGTGCCAGCAGCTTGAATTGGCAGTCGAACACCGGGGAGCTGTTTTTT. It is translated as CASSLNWQSNTGELFF.

The rearrangement uses TRBV28 and TRBJ2-7, with TRBD2 as a possible D gene (5 bases). The germline CDR1 and CDR2 sequences are MDHEN and SYDVKM. Trimming removed 6 bases from V and 9 bases from J, with 24 bases in between. This CDR3 comprises 15 residues. CDR3 bases: TGTGCCAGCAGCCGACCCGGCCCAACCATTGAGGGGCAGTACTTC. It specifies CASSRPGPTIEGQYF.

V and J are TRBV7-2 and TRBJ2-3; no firm D call. The CDR3 consists of 15 residues. Trimming stripped 1 base from V and 0 bases from J, with 8 bases between. The V gene's germline CDR1 is SGHTA and CDR2 FQGNSA. CDR3 coding DNA: TGTGCCAGCAGCTTAGAGGGTACTAGCACAGATACGCAGTATTTT. The encoded protein is CASSLEGTSTDTQYF.

The chain employs TRBV11-3 and TRBJ2-4; 9 positions match TRBD2. The CDR3 has 19 amino acids. V lost 0 bases and J lost 1; bases outside the gene matches: 10. Germline values: CDR1 SGHNT, CDR2 YENEEA. Here the CDR3 reads CASSLDLAGGEGAKNIQYF. As DNA, the CDR3 is TGTGCCAGCAGCTTAGATCTCGCGGGAGGGGAGGGGGCCAAAAACATTCAGTACTTC.

The gene calls are TRBV11-2 and TRBJ2-7; 13 bases align to TRBD2. J lost 5 bases, V lost 3 bases, and 1 base had no gene match. The CDR3 sequence is 14 residues long. CDR1 and CDR2 from the germline V gene are SGHAT and FQNNGV. CDR3 in amino acids: CASSFGLAGDEQYF. The CDR3 DNA reads TGTGCCAGCAGCTTTGGACTAGCGGGAGACGAGCAGTACTTC. The variable domain in full, with the rest retrieved from reference TRBV11-2 and TRBJ2-7, is EAGVAQSPRYKIIEKRQSVAFWCNPISGHATLYWYQQILGQGPKLLIQFQNNGVVDDSQLPKDRFSAERLKGVDSTLKIQPAKLEDSAVYLCASSFGLAGDEQYFGPGTRLTVT.

V usage is TRBV5-1 and J usage is TRBJ1-4, with 9 bases matching TRBD1. V was pared by 4 bases and J by 5 bases, with 9 bases of the junction left unmatched. The CDR3 runs to 16 residues. Germline V gives CDR1 SGHRS, CDR2 YFSETQ. The CDR3 spells CASSGGTGSGNEKLFF. The CDR3 bases are TGCGCCAGCAGCGGGGGGACAGGGAGTGGCAATGAAAAACTGTTTTTT. The entire variable domain, with the rest obtained from reference TRBV5-1 and TRBJ1-4, is as follows: KAGVTQTPRYLIKTRGQQVTLSCSPISGHRSVSWYQQTPGQGLQFLFEYFSETQRNKGNFPGRFSGRQFSNSRSEMNVSTLELGDSALYLCASSGGTGSGNEKLFFGSGTQLSVL.

This chain links TRBV4-3 with TRBJ1-4, with D perhaps matching TRBD1 (5 bases). The V end was cut by 3 bases, the J end by 3 bases, with 5 bases between. Germline V gene lookup returns CDR1 LGHNA and CDR2 YSLEER. The CDR3 totals 13 residues. The CDR3 nucleotides are TGCGCCAGCAGCCAGGGGCCTAATGAAAAACTGTTTTTT. Translating gives CASSQGPNEKLFF.

V is TRBV7-2 and J is TRBJ1-1; D gene unclear. The germline CDR1 and CDR2 sequences are SGHTA and FQGNSA. Trimming took 2 bases from V and 4 from J, leaving 5 bases between them. This CDR3 contains 12 residues. The CDR3, as DNA: TGTGCCAGCAGCTTATCCCCCACTGAAGCTTTCTTT. Protein product: CASSLSPTEAFF.

The chain employs TRBV20-1 and TRBJ2-1, with unresolved D. The CDR3 has 11 residues. Germline CDR1 DFQATT, CDR2 SNEGSKA (reference sequence). Trimming stripped 3 bases from V and 7 bases from J, with 7 bases between. CDR3 residues: CSASVENEQFF. The CDR3 region has the DNA TGCAGTGCTAGTGTAGAGAATGAGCAGTTCTTC.

As DNA, the CDR3 is TGTGCCAGCAGCTCGACTAGCGGGAGGAGGAAGTTCCACGAGCAGTACTTC. Translated, it gives CASSSTSGRRKFHEQYF. The chain recombines TRBV7-9 with TRBJ2-7; TRBD2 matches at 13 bases. The germline gives CDR1 SEHNR, CDR2 FQNEAQ (reference sequence). The CDR3 totals 17 residues. V lost 4 bases and J lost 5; bases outside the gene matches: 11.

In the case of this clone: Compared with germline, one end of the junction differs, possibly owing to a read error. V is TRBV5-8 and J is TRBJ2-2, with TRBD1 matching over 7 bases. This CDR3 has 14 amino acids. Germline values: CDR1 SGHTS, CDR2 YDEGEE. CDR3 bases: TGCGCCAGCAGCCAAACAGGGGTAACCGGGGAGCTGTTTTTT. Translation: CASSQTGVTGELFF. Drawing the rest from reference TRBV5-8 and TRBJ2-2, the complete variable domain is EAGVTQSPTHLIKTRGQQATLRCSPISGHTSVYWYQQALGLGLQFLLWYDEGEERNRGNFPPRFSGRQFPNYSSELNVNALELEDSALYLCASSQTGVTGELFFGEGSRLTVL.

V usage is TRBV19 and J usage is TRBJ2-1; D gene uncertain. Germline loops: CDR1 LNHDA, CDR2 SQIVND (reference sequence). The CDR3 sequence is 11 residues long. Deletions cut 1 base from V and 10 bases from J, with 5 bases between. The CDR3 here is CASSIGREQFF. The CDR3 DNA follows: TGTGCCAGTAGTATAGGAAGGGAGCAGTTCTTC. Drawing the rest from reference TRBV19 and TRBJ2-1, the complete variable domain is DGGITQSPKYLFRKEGQNVTLSCEQNLNHDAMYWYRQDPGQGLRLIYYSQIVNDFQKGDIAEGYSVSREKKESFPLTVTSAQKNPTAFYLCASSIGREQFFGPGTRLTVL.

The chain recombines TRBV9 with TRBJ1-4; D unclear. With 1 base removed from V and 5 bases from J, the gap between germline ends came to 9 bases. CDR1 is SGDLS and CDR2 is YYNGEE in the germline V gene. There are 14 residues in the CDR3. CDR3 residues: CASSVTAWNEKLFF. The DNA of the CDR3 is TGTGCCAGCAGCGTAACGGCCTGGAATGAAAAACTGTTTTTT.

The V and J genes are TRBV5-1 and TRBJ1-1; 10 bases are shared with TRBD1. The CDR3 has 16 amino acids. V lost 0 bases to trimming and J lost 5 bases; unmatched junction nucleotides: 7. Germline assignment: CDR1 SGHRS and CDR2 YFSETQ. The CDR3 reads CASSLGPGQGGTEAFF. In nucleotides, the CDR3 is TGCGCCAGCAGCTTGGGCCCCGGACAGGGGGGAACTGAAGCTTTCTTT.